One and the same sample provided the 13 T cell receptor beta chains below, sequenced in a study of tumor-infiltrating lymphocytes in primary liver carcinoma. From 500 ng of total RNA, TCR beta-specific cDNA was reverse-transcribed using a constant-region primer. Slightly modified ARM-PCR with three nested multiplex PCR rounds yielded TCR beta libraries. Primers for the first two PCR rounds were TRBV1-TRBV30 forward primers and a C-beta reverse primer (roughly 10 cycles per round). TCRdb processed the multiplex PCR reads anew with MiXCR; each CDR3 protein has one entry. The sample shows 250,000 to 350,000 distinct CDR3 sequences, 50% to 60% of them seen only once. The source of the blood RNA was unsorted whole blood, and germline DNA was extracted as well. Sample: peripheral blood. These receptors originate from a woman aged 25 to 39 with primary liver carcinoma and hepatitis B virus infection.

This clonotype turned up a few times. The V and J genes are TRBV2 and TRBJ1-2, with D possibly matching TRBD1 (5 bases). The germline V gene has CDR1 SNHLY and CDR2 FYNNEI. CDR3 length: 13 residues. V gave up 5 bases and J gave up 8 bases, with 15 bases separating them. The CDR3 loop is CASSQGHIGGYTF. CDR3 in DNA: TGTGCCAGCAGTCAAGGACACATAGGCGGCTACACCTTC. The full variable domain, rest sourced from reference TRBV2 and TRBJ1-2, is EPEVTQTPSHQVTQMGQEVILRCVPISNHLYFYWYRQILGQKVEFLVSFYNNEISEKSEIFDDQFSVERPDGSNFTLKIRSTKLEDSAMYFCASSQGHIGGYTFGSGTRLTVV.

This clonotype was counted only a few times. The chain employs TRBV28 and TRBJ2-7; D is perhaps TRBD2 (5 bases). V was clipped by 7 bases and J by 9 bases, with 16 bases between them. There are 12 residues in the CDR3. Germline V gene sequence: CDR1 MDHEN, CDR2 SYDVKM. The CDR3 nucleotides are TGTGCCAGCAAATCTCTCCAGAGCGGGCAGTACTTC. Protein product: CASKSLQSGQYF.

On this clonotype: This may be a read error: a much more frequent sequence differs by one nucleotide. The chain links TRBV4-2 to TRBJ2-1; D gene unclear. V was pared by 9 bases and J by 9 bases, with 15 bases between. Germline-derived CDR1 and CDR2 are LGHNA and YNFKEQ. CDR3 length: 12 residues. CDR3 region: CARSDGNGEQFF. The CDR3, as DNA: TGTGCCAGGAGCGATGGAAACGGTGAGCAGTTCTTC.

This clonotype appeared a few times. The V call is TRBV28, the J call TRBJ2-7; a possible D gene is TRBD1 (6 bases). The CDR3 spans 14 residues. Trimming removed 3 bases at V and 3 bases at J, with 12 bases between. Per germline, CDR1 MDHEN and CDR2 SYDVKM. The CDR3: CASSLYRESYEQYF. The CDR3 DNA sequence: TGTGCCAGCAGTTTGTACAGGGAAAGCTACGAGCAGTACTTC.

Notes on this clonotype: A much bigger clone sits one base away, suggesting this may be a read error. This chain links TRBV4-2 with TRBJ1-5, with D possibly being TRBD1 (5 bases). Germline CDR1 LGHNA, CDR2 YNFKEQ. CDR3 size: 15 residues. For the CDR3, the DNA is TGCGTCAGCAGCCCCGCGGTGGGGAGGGGTCAGCCCCAGCATTTT. Its translation: CVSSPAVGRGQPQHF.

About this clonotype itself: This may arise from a read error, as a much more abundant clone is one base away. The chain combines TRBV6-1 with TRBJ2-7; D is possibly TRBD1 (6 bases). Germline lookup yields CDR1 MNHNS and CDR2 SASEGT. This CDR3 comprises 12 residues. The CDR3 spells CVSRKDSYEQYF. In DNA form, the CDR3 reads TGTGTCAGCAGGAAGGACAGCTACGAGCAGTACTTC.

In its sample, this clonotype was seen many times. V and J are TRBV12-3 or TRBV12-4 and TRBJ2-5; D uncertain. CDR3 length equals 13 residues. Trimming removed 2 bases at V and 3 bases at J, with 7 bases between. The CDR3 sequence: CASSLWAEETQYF. The CDR3 region has the DNA TGTGCCAGCAGTTTATGGGCAGAAGAGACCCAGTACTTC.

As regards this clonotype: A much larger clonotype is one base distant, so this may be a read error. This chain uses TRBV5-5 with TRBJ2-7; D possibly corresponds to TRBD1 (5 bases). The CDR3 consists of 13 residues. The germline gives CDR1 SGHKS, CDR2 YYEKEE (reference sequence). DNA for the CDR3: TGTGCCAACAGCTTTCAGGGTACCTACGAGCAGTACTTC. Translated: CANSFQGTYEQYF.

The genes are TRBV5-4 and TRBJ2-7, with 8 positions matching TRBD1. This CDR3 region has 14 residues. V dropped 4 bases and J dropped 2; count of bases not matched to a gene: 5. Germline V gene sequence: CDR1 SGHNT, CDR2 YYREEE (reference sequence). The CDR3 reads CASSPQGGTYEQYF. In DNA, the CDR3 is TGTGCCAGCAGCCCACAGGGGGGTACCTACGAGCAGTACTTC.

As to this clonotype: The final CDR3 position lacks the conserved phenylalanine or tryptophan, pointing to a likely read error. J is TRBJ2-1 and V is TRBV5-1, with 9 bases that match TRBD2. The germline V gene has CDR1 SGHRS and CDR2 YFSETQ. The length of the CDR3 is 17 residues. CDR3 amino acids: CAGSLGGLAEIYNEQFL. The DNA for the CDR3 is TGCGCCGGCAGCTTGGGGGGACTAGCCGAGATTTACAATGAGCAGTTCCTC.

The chain combines TRBV9 with TRBJ1-6; no clear D. Germline-derived CDR1 and CDR2 are SGDLS and YYNGEE. The V end lost 0 bases, the J end lost 8 bases, and 9 bases lay between the germline ends. There are 14 residues in the CDR3. The CDR3 here is CASSVGGQDSPLHF. The CDR3 DNA reads TGTGCCAGCAGCGTAGGAGGGCAAGATTCACCCCTCCACTTT.

This clonotype was counted only a few times. This sequence may be a read error, since a much larger clone differs from it by one base. The V call is TRBV29-1, the J call TRBJ2-5, with TRBD2 matching 11 bases. Germline-derived CDR1 and CDR2 are SQVTM and ANQGSEA. The CDR3 runs 16 residues. CDR3 DNA sequence: TGCAGCGTTAGTGGAGGGACTAGCGGATTCCAAGGGACCCAGTACTTC. Translating it yields CSVSGGTSGFQGTQYF.

Points on this clonotype: Being one base from a much bigger clone, this may be a read error. This chain links TRBV11-2 with TRBJ2-1; TRBD2 is a possible D gene (5 bases). The ends were cut back, 0 bases at V and 0 bases at J, with 12 bases in the middle. The CDR3 runs to 17 residues. Germline V CDR1 and CDR2: SGHAT, FQNNGV. CDR3 amino acids: CASSLDVDSSSYNEQFF. The CDR3 nucleotides are TGTGCCAGCAGCTTAGACGTGGACTCGAGCTCCTACAATGAGCAGTTCTTC. Drawing the rest from reference TRBV11-2 and TRBJ2-1, the complete variable domain is EAGVAQSPRYKIIEKRQSVAFWCNPISGHATLYWYQQILGQGPKLLIQFQNNGVVDDSQLPKDRFSAERLKGVDSTLKIQPAKLEDSAVYLCASSLDVDSSSYNEQFFGPGTRLTVL.